The 29 T cell receptor beta chains listed next were all sequenced from one sample in a study of PD-1 blockade in classical Hodgkin lymphoma. Sequenced by immunoSEQ multiplex PCR; TCRdb stores in-frame clones only, minus some. The sample yields around 17,000 clones, less than 75% seen once. Indicated time point: cycle 4 day 1 (C4D1), after 6 weeks of nivolumab. All patients experienced relapse after autologous stem cell transplantation, and brentuximab vedotin exposure was variable. Sequencing was performed on peripheral blood mononuclear cells (PBMCs), taken before the fourth cycle of nivolumab. The receptor set was obtained from a human donor with classical Hodgkin lymphoma.

This clone was observed a single time. The V gene is TRBV2, the J gene TRBJ2-2; D not certain. From germline, CDR1 is SNHLY and CDR2 FYNNEI. V gave up 3 bases and J gave up 6 bases, with 5 bases separating them. The CDR3 has 12 amino acids. This CDR3 reads CASSEGAGELFF. As DNA, the CDR3 is TGTGCCAGCAGTGAGGGTGCCGGGGAGCTGTTTTTT.

The chain employs TRBV10-3 and TRBJ2-3, with 8 bases identical to TRBD2. In germline, CDR1 is ENHRY, CDR2 SYGVKD. The trim removed 6 bases at V and 2 bases at J, leaving 19 bases unmatched. This CDR3 spans 19 amino acids. CDR3 residues: CAISDPTNAGGRPTDTQYF. The CDR3 nucleotides read TGTGCCATCAGCGACCCAACCAATGCCGGCGGGAGGCCCACAGATACGCAGTATTTT.

This clone was seen more than once but under ten times. The chain links TRBV11-2 to TRBJ2-7, with D hard to call. There are 14 residues in the CDR3. The V end lost 5 bases, the J end lost 3 bases, and 14 bases lay between the germline ends. The V gene's germline CDR1 is SGHAT and CDR2 FQNNGV. The CDR3 protein is CASSDSLRDYEQYF. For the CDR3, the DNA is TGTGCCAGCAGCGACTCCCTTAGGGACTACGAGCAGTACTTC.

V usage is TRBV7-2 and J usage is TRBJ1-5; D uncertain. Trimming stripped 1 base from V and 4 bases from J, with 5 bases between. Germline CDR1 is SGHTA and CDR2 is FQGNSA. The length of the CDR3 is 13 residues. The CDR3 DNA sequence: TGTGCCAGCAGCTTAGGGGTGAATCAGCCCCAGCATTTT. It yields the protein CASSLGVNQPQHF.

The chain is built from TRBV6-1 and TRBJ2-6; maybe TRBD1 (6 bases). The germline CDR1 and CDR2 sequences are MNHNS and SASEGT. The CDR3 has 15 residues. The V and J ends lost 9 bases and 0 bases respectively, with 12 bases between them. The CDR3 DNA is TGTGCCAGTGGACAGTTACTCTCTGGGGCCAACGTCCTGACTTTC. This encodes CASGQLLSGANVLTF.

The rearrangement joins TRBV5-1 to TRBJ2-5; tentative D call: TRBD2 (7 bases). Germline-derived CDR1 and CDR2 are SGHRS and YFSETQ. V lost 4 bases, J lost 5 bases, and 12 bases lay in between. The CDR3 has 13 amino acids. As DNA, the CDR3 is TGCGCCAGCAGCGGGGGGGGCTGGGAGACCCAGTACTTC. The encoded protein is CASSGGGWETQYF.

On this clone: With only one base between it and a far larger clone, this is likely a read error. The gene calls are TRBV5-4 and TRBJ2-7; 7 bases align to TRBD1. CDR3 length equals 13 residues. Germline V gene lookup returns CDR1 SGHNT and CDR2 YYREEE (reference sequence). J lost 2 bases, V lost 2 bases, and 1 base had no gene match. The CDR3 sequence: CASSFGQAYEQYF. In DNA form, the CDR3 reads TGTGCCAGCAGCTTCGGACAGGCCTACGAGCAGTACTTC.

J is TRBJ2-3 and V is TRBV4-1; D gene uncertain. Deletions cut 2 bases from V and 5 bases from J, with 14 bases between. Germline CDR1 reads MGHRA; CDR2 reads YSYEKL. CDR3 length equals 15 residues. Here the CDR3 DNA reads TGCGCCAGCAGCCAACTTTTAAAGGGTCAAGATACGCAGTATTTT. It encodes CASSQLLKGQDTQYF.

This clone was seen more than once but under ten times. The chain recombines TRBV5-6 with TRBJ2-5; TRBD1 agrees at 8 bases. V was pared by 0 bases and J by 7 bases, with 17 bases of the junction left unmatched. CDR1 and CDR2 from the germline V gene are SGHDT and YYEEEE. The length of the CDR3 is 18 residues. CDR3 DNA sequence: TGTGCCAGCAGCTTGGCCAGGGACAGGTTAAAAGGTTTAACGACCCAGTACTTC. Translated, it gives CASSLARDRLKGLTTQYF.

The chain couples TRBV9 to TRBJ1-3; D gene ambiguous. The V end lost 4 bases, the J end lost 4 bases, and 9 bases lay between the germline ends. CDR1 and CDR2 (germline): SGDLS, YYNGEE. The CDR3 has 13 amino acids. CDR3 protein: CASSSFGGNTIYF. As DNA, the CDR3 is TGTGCCAGCAGCTCCTTCGGCGGAAACACCATATATTTT.

The DNA of the CDR3 is TGTGCCATCAGTGAATCAGGGGGGGGAAATCAGCCCCAGCATTTT. Protein product: CAISESGGGNQPQHF. The V call is TRBV10-3, the J call TRBJ1-5; TRBD1 matches 7 bases. Germline trimming cut 3 bases from V and 4 bases from J; bases unmatched to any gene: 6. Germline CDR1 and CDR2: ENHRY and SYGVKD. The CDR3 is made up of 15 amino acids.

This clone was seen more than once but under ten times. This chain links TRBV18 with TRBJ1-2; unclear D gene. This CDR3 has 16 amino acids. Germline CDR1 and CDR2: KGHSH and LQKENI. Trimming pared 2 bases from V and 6 bases from J, leaving 19 bases between. CDR3 loop: CASSPREGMRVDGYTF. The DNA of the CDR3 is TGTGCCAGCTCACCAAGAGAAGGGATGAGAGTGGATGGCTACACCTTC. Full variable domain (outside the CDR3, taken from reference TRBV18 and TRBJ1-2): NAGVMQNPRHLVRRRGQEARLRCSPMKGHSHVYWYRQLPEEGLKFMVYLQKENIIDESGMPKERFSAEFPKEGPSILRIQQVVRGDSAAYFCASSPREGMRVDGYTFGSGTRLTVV.

This clone occurred a few times. The genes are TRBV10-1 and TRBJ1-5; D is uncertain. This CDR3 has 13 amino acids. Germline V gene sequence: CDR1 WNHNN, CDR2 SYGVQD (reference sequence). Trimming took 7 bases from V and 6 from J, leaving 13 bases between them. As DNA, the CDR3 is TGCGCCAGCAACTGGCGGACGGCTCAGCCCCAGCATTTT. Its translation is CASNWRTAQPQHF.

In this sample, this clone turned up a few times. This chain links TRBV5-1 with TRBJ1-2, with D perhaps matching TRBD1 (5 bases). V lost 4 bases and J 4 bases, leaving 17 bases between the germline ends. The length of the CDR3 is 15 residues. The germline V gene has CDR1 SGHRS and CDR2 YFSETQ. This CDR3 is CASSPATGRSYGYTF. Here the CDR3 DNA reads TGCGCCAGCAGCCCTGCCACAGGACGCTCCTATGGCTACACCTTC.

The genes are TRBV7-3 and TRBJ2-1; possible D gene TRBD1, 5 bases. CDR1 and CDR2 (germline): SGHTA, FQGTGA. With 5 bases removed from V and 3 bases from J, the gap between germline ends came to 14 bases. CDR3 size: 15 residues. The CDR3 sequence is CASSLKGASYNEQFF. The CDR3 DNA is TGTGCCAGCAGCCTAAAAGGGGCGAGCTACAATGAGCAGTTCTTC.

The J gene is TRBJ2-2, the V gene TRBV7-3; 11 nucleotides agree with TRBD1. The germline V gene encodes CDR1 SGHTA and CDR2 FQGTGA. V gave up 4 bases and J gave up 6 bases; unmatched junction bases: 10. This CDR3 comprises 17 residues. This chain's CDR3 is CASSSTHSDRGPGELFF. The CDR3 DNA reads as TGTGCCAGCAGCTCCACGCACTCGGACAGGGGGCCCGGGGAGCTGTTTTTT.

This clone ranks as medium-sized. The chain is built from TRBV5-4 and TRBJ2-2; D might be TRBD2 (7 bases). CDR3 length: 14 amino acids. Deletions cut 0 bases from V and 6 bases from J, with 9 bases between. CDR1 is SGHNT, CDR2 YYREEE, per germline (reference sequence). The CDR3 DNA reads TGTGCCAGCAGCTTGGGGCGGGGGCCCGGGGAGCTGTTTTTT. As protein: CASSLGRGPGELFF.

The rearrangement links TRBV4-1 to TRBJ2-4; D remains ambiguous. V was cut by 7 bases and J by 2 bases, with 3 bases left in between. CDR3 length equals 11 residues. Per germline, CDR1 MGHRA and CDR2 YSYEKL. The CDR3 sequence is CASTPKNIQYF. The CDR3 nucleotides read TGCGCCAGCACCCCCAAAAACATTCAGTACTTC.

This clone showed up just a few times. The chain joins TRBV29-1 to TRBJ1-2, with D unclear. Germline V gene lookup returns CDR1 SQVTM and CDR2 ANQGSEA. This CDR3 comprises 16 residues. V lost 0 bases and J 4 bases, leaving 18 bases between the germline ends. The CDR3 reads CSVEDLPRTDAYGYTF. The CDR3 DNA sequence: TGCAGCGTTGAAGATCTTCCCAGGACGGATGCCTATGGCTACACCTTC.

The chain combines TRBV15 with TRBJ2-7, with D perhaps being TRBD1 or TRBD2 (5 bases each). The germline V gene has CDR1 LNHNV and CDR2 YYDKDF (reference sequence). This CDR3 region has 18 residues. V lost 0 bases and J lost 2, with 20 bases in between. The DNA of the CDR3 is TGTGCCACCAGCAGAGACGTGGGGCCTCGGGACGGGGCCTACGAGCAGTACTTC. This encodes CATSRDVGPRDGAYEQYF.

This clone showed up just a few times. This chain joins TRBV27 and TRBJ2-1, with D perhaps matching TRBD1 (6 bases). Germline V gene lookup returns CDR1 MNHEY and CDR2 SMNVEV (reference sequence). Trimming removed 5 bases at V and 5 bases at J, with 16 bases between. The CDR3 has 15 amino acids. CDR3 sequence reads: CASSPYGDTHNEQFF. The DNA for the CDR3 is TGTGCCAGCAGTCCCTACGGGGACACACACAATGAGCAGTTCTTC.

The chain uses TRBV6-4 and TRBJ1-2; 10 positions match TRBD1. The CDR3 has 14 residues. Trimming at V came to 6 bases and at J to 7 bases, leaving 8 bases not matched to a gene. Germline loops: CDR1 MRHNA, CDR2 SNTAGT. The CDR3 DNA is TGTGCCAGCAGAGGGGGACAGGGGATGTCTGGCTACACCTTC. It encodes CASRGGQGMSGYTF.

The chain uses TRBV6-1 and TRBJ2-1, with D uncertain. Germline CDR1 and CDR2: MNHNS and SASEGT. The CDR3 is made up of 16 amino acids. Trimming stripped 3 bases from V and 4 bases from J, with 16 bases between. CDR3: CASSESMPGHYNEQFF. CDR3 DNA: TGTGCCAGCAGTGAGTCGATGCCGGGTCATTACAATGAGCAGTTCTTC.

The chain couples TRBV11-2 to TRBJ1-1; D might be TRBD1 (5 bases). V lost 1 base, J lost 3 bases, and 6 bases lay in between. Germline V gene data show CDR1 as SGHAT and CDR2 as FQNNGV. The CDR3 contains 13 residues. The CDR3 DNA reads as TGTGCCAGCAGCTTAGGAGGGGACACTGAAGCTTTCTTT. Translating gives CASSLGGDTEAFF.

This clone was recorded a few times. V and J are TRBV2 and TRBJ1-1; D is unresolved. The CDR3 sequence is 12 residues long. Trimming stripped 2 bases from V and 4 bases from J, with 5 bases between. Germline V gene data show CDR1 as SNHLY and CDR2 as FYNNEI. CDR3 sequence (DNA): TGTGCCAGCAGTGAATGGCTCACTGAAGCTTTCTTT. Amino acids: CASSEWLTEAFF.

The gene calls are TRBV19 and TRBJ2-3; 9 bases map to TRBD2. Germline V gene sequence: CDR1 LNHDA, CDR2 SQIVND (reference sequence). V was clipped by 1 base and J by 0 bases; unmatched bases: 8. The CDR3 runs 18 residues. This CDR3 is CASSIGPTSGSSTDTQYF. The CDR3 DNA follows: TGTGCCAGTAGTATAGGCCCGACTAGCGGTTCTAGCACAGATACGCAGTATTTT.

This chain links TRBV28 with TRBJ1-2; D perhaps matches TRBD1 (5 bases). Germline CDR1 reads MDHEN; CDR2 reads SYDVKM. Deletions cut 2 bases from V and 8 bases from J, with 9 bases between. This CDR3 is 12 amino acids long. CDR3 coding DNA: TGTGCCAGCAGTTTAGGGGCCCACGGCTACACCTTC. This encodes CASSLGAHGYTF.

V and J are TRBV18 and TRBJ2-1; D not resolved. The CDR3 consists of 15 residues. Trimming pared 1 base from V and 7 bases from J, leaving 14 bases between. In germline, CDR1 is KGHSH, CDR2 LQKENI. CDR3 sequence (DNA): TGTGCCAGCTCACCACTTGAAACCTGGGGAAATGAGCAGTTCTTC. Residues: CASSPLETWGNEQFF.

This sequence joins TRBV27 and TRBJ1-1; D is perhaps TRBD1 (6 bases). The CDR3 consists of 17 residues. The germline gives CDR1 MNHEY, CDR2 SMNVEV (reference sequence). V lost 6 bases to trimming and J lost 0 bases, with 20 bases between them. CDR3 coding DNA: TGTGCCAGCAGGTCCGGGACATCCTCGCATCTGAACACTGAAGCTTTCTTT. It specifies CASRSGTSSHLNTEAFF.